This T cell receptor (beta chain) was recovered during a study of cytomegalovirus exposure and HLA in healthy donors. Study-wide results and caveats: Prediction of most subjects' HLA-A and HLA-B alleles by TCR beta sequences was reportedly accurate. Presence/absence analyses assumed roughly uniform sequencing depth across donors.

With regard to this clone: Its target is unknown.

The germline V gene has CDR1 MNHEY and CDR2 SMNVEV (reference sequence). The CDR3 extends over 14 amino acids. J gave up 9 bases and V 7 bases, and 12 bases lay outside the gene matches. PCR was performed using 60 Vbeta and 13 Jbeta primers. Assay: immunoSEQ multiplex PCR; the TCRdb copy retains only in-frame clones and omits some. This sample has 100,000 to 150,000 clones, with roughly 80% found just once. The receptor comes from a woman aged 50 to 60 in good health and CMV-seronegative. Sequences were obtained from PBMCs. The chain links TRBV27 to TRBJ2-1; TRBD2 matches 7 bases. The CDR3 sequence is CASTRVGRRSEQFF. The CDR3 bases are TGTGCCAGCACCAGGGTCGGGAGGCGTAGTGAGCAGTTCTTC.